One and the same sample provided the 10 T cell receptor beta chains below, sequenced in a study of vaccination effects on CD4 cells after COVID-19. Profiled with immunoSEQ multiplex PCR; TCRdb holds only in-frame clones, not every one. The repertoire consists of about 64,000 clones, with about two thirds occurring once and the leading ten covering roughly a quarter. No antigen has been identified for these receptors. Culturing for around 10 days preceded CD4+ T cell isolation. This specimen was CD4+ T cells from PBMCs cultured without peptide, taken before COVID-19 vaccination. Every receptor here comes from a human donor who had a prior SARS-CoV-2 infection.

The chain links TRBV7-2 to TRBJ2-7, with unresolved D. The ends were cut back, 5 bases at V and 0 bases at J, with 11 bases in the middle. The CDR3 runs to 14 residues. In germline, CDR1 is SGHTA, CDR2 FQGNSA. CDR3 sequence reads: CASSQDRTSYEQYF. The CDR3 coding sequence is TGTGCCAGCAGCCAGGACCGGACCTCCTACGAGCAGTACTTC.

The J gene is TRBJ2-5, the V gene TRBV7-2; the match to TRBD2 covers 8 bases. This CDR3 has 15 residues. V dropped 2 bases and J dropped 3; count of bases not matched to a gene: 5. The germline CDR1 and CDR2 sequences are SGHTA and FQGNSA. Here the CDR3 reads CASSLRGTREETQYF. The DNA of the CDR3 is TGTGCCAGCAGCTTACGGGGGACTAGGGAAGAGACCCAGTACTTC.

The chain has TRBV29-1 and TRBJ2-5; D gene unclear. There are 13 residues in the CDR3. Germline CDR1 and CDR2: SQVTM and ANQGSEA. V was trimmed by 7 bases and J by 1 base, leaving 13 bases between them. CDR3: CSGSYGSQETQYF. The CDR3 bases are TGCAGCGGTTCGTATGGCAGCCAAGAGACCCAGTACTTC.

The chain joins TRBV5-1 to TRBJ2-3; no reliable D call. With 0 bases removed from V and 6 bases from J, the gap between germline ends came to 14 bases. Germline V gene data show CDR1 as SGHRS and CDR2 as YFSETQ. The CDR3 runs to 15 residues. The CDR3 is CASSLAVVDLDTQYF. CDR3 nucleotide sequence: TGCGCCAGCAGCTTGGCCGTGGTAGATCTTGATACGCAGTATTTT. Combining the CDR3 with reference TRBV5-1 and TRBJ2-3 gives the whole variable domain KAGVTQTPRYLIKTRGQQVTLSCSPISGHRSVSWYQQTPGQGLQFLFEYFSETQRNKGNFPGRFSGRQFSNSRSEMNVSTLELGDSALYLCASSLAVVDLDTQYFGPGTRLTVL.

The chain recombines TRBV29-1 with TRBJ2-7; no firm D call. The CDR3 runs to 13 residues. V lost 5 bases to trimming and J lost 0 bases, with 11 bases between them. Germline V lookup: CDR1 SQVTM, CDR2 ANQGSEA. The CDR3 DNA reads TGCAGCGTTAGGGATCGAAGCTCCTACGAGCAGTACTTC. It translates to CSVRDRSSYEQYF.

The chain employs TRBV7-9 and TRBJ2-6; no reliable D call. CDR3 length: 16 residues. From germline, CDR1 is SEHNR and CDR2 FQNEAQ (reference sequence). V lost 1 base, J lost 0 bases, and 7 bases lay in between. The CDR3 reads CASSLVGGSGANVLTF. In nucleotides, the CDR3 is TGTGCCAGCAGCTTAGTGGGCGGCTCTGGGGCCAACGTCCTGACTTTC.

This clone was counted only a few times. This chain connects TRBV5-4 to TRBJ2-7; 8 nucleotides align to TRBD2. The CDR3 runs 16 residues. The germline CDR1 and CDR2 sequences are SGHNT and YYREEE (reference sequence). V trimming: 3 bases; J trimming: 0 bases; junction bases outside the gene matches: 8. DNA for the CDR3: TGTGCCAGCAGCTCGGGGCCGGGGGGGTTCTCCTACGAGCAGTACTTC. It specifies CASSSGPGGFSYEQYF.

The chain carries TRBV7-8 and TRBJ1-6; 8 bases line up with TRBD1. Looked up from germline, CDR1 is SGHVS and CDR2 is FQNEAQ. V shed 4 bases, J shed 9 bases, and the junction held 8 bases outside the gene matches. The CDR3 runs to 15 residues. CDR3 in amino acids: CASSSTGASGSPLHF. The DNA for the CDR3 is TGTGCCAGCAGCTCGACAGGGGCATCGGGTTCACCCCTCCACTTT.

This rearrangement joins TRBV5-4 to TRBJ2-5; the match to TRBD2 covers 7 bases. The V gene's germline CDR1 is SGHNT and CDR2 YYREEE (reference sequence). Trimming took 3 bases from V and 5 from J; bases not matched to a gene: 7. CDR3 size: 14 residues. CDR3 amino acids: CASSWPGGIETQYF. DNA for the CDR3: TGTGCCAGCAGCTGGCCGGGGGGAATCGAGACCCAGTACTTC.

This clone has a handful of counts. The rearrangement links TRBV5-4 to TRBJ1-2; D possibly corresponds to TRBD1 (6 bases). Germline values: CDR1 SGHNT, CDR2 YYREEE (reference sequence). The ends were cut back, 4 bases at V and 5 bases at J, with 18 bases in the middle. The CDR3 runs 15 residues. The CDR3 nucleotides are TGTGCCAGCAGCCCCACAGCACAGGGCTTGTATGGCTACACCTTC. Translating it yields CASSPTAQGLYGYTF.